This record covers a single TCR beta chain. Its antigen is unknown. The sample belongs to a study of beta chain features in type 1 diabetes. Study-level background: Regarding age, gender and cell yields, patients proved similar to healthy donors.

Germline V gene sequence: CDR1 SGDLS, CDR2 YYNGEE. The CDR3 has 16 residues. With 0 bases clipped from V and 0 bases from J, the junction kept 4 bases outside the gene matches. Expressed TCRB transcripts were sequenced after all isolated RNA was converted to cDNA. Repertoires were generated with immunoSEQ multiplex PCR, while TCRdb's copy carries only in-frame clones and drops some. In the table there are hundreds of thousands of clones, about 14% of which are singletons. Broader study findings: Cells that show high TCR expression could be over-represented by cDNA sequencing. Within the patient group, naive, central memory and Treg TCRB repertoires appeared more similar to each other than within healthy donors.

This receptor was taken from a man aged 18-30 years in good health. This chain links TRBV9 with TRBJ2-3; 7 bases align to TRBD2. Sequenced sample: naive CD4+ T cells from blood. The CDR3 here is CASSVVSGASTDTQYF. The CDR3 DNA reads as TGTGCCAGCAGCGTAGTGAGCGGGGCTAGCACAGATACGCAGTATTTT.